Below are 29 T cell receptor beta chains sequenced from a single sample in a study of blood T cell repertoires in COVID-19. Repertoires were generated with immunoSEQ multiplex PCR, while TCRdb's copy carries only in-frame clones and drops some. The sample comprises approximately 150,000 clones, 88% of which are singletons, and 2.5% to 3% rests with the top ten. Sequences were obtained from peripheral blood. Receptor source: a human donor with COVID-19, enrolled during active disease. The donor label of this sample is uncertain.

The V and J genes are TRBV5-1 and TRBJ2-5; 9 bases fit TRBD1. This CDR3 comprises 15 residues. V shed 5 bases, J shed 1 base, and the junction held 6 bases outside the gene matches. Germline assignment: CDR1 SGHRS and CDR2 YFSETQ. The DNA for the CDR3 is TGCGCCAGCAGTACCGGGACAGGGATCCAAGAGACCCAGTACTTC. Encoded protein: CASSTGTGIQETQYF.

The chain recombines TRBV3-1 (or the pseudogene TRBV3-2) with TRBJ1-2, with D perhaps TRBD1 (6 bases). This CDR3 comprises 14 residues. CDR1 LGHDT and CDR2 YNNKEL come from the germline V gene (reference sequence). The V end lost 1 base, the J end lost 4 bases, and 10 bases lay between the germline ends. The CDR3 loop reads CASSQVEDSYGYTF. The CDR3 DNA sequence: TGTGCCAGCAGCCAAGTTGAGGACAGCTATGGCTACACCTTC.

The rearrangement uses TRBV9 and TRBJ2-1, with 8 bases fitting TRBD2. Unmatched junction bases numbered 12, after V lost 0 bases and J lost 7 bases. The CDR3 has 17 residues. Germline values: CDR1 SGDLS, CDR2 YYNGEE. CDR3 nucleotide sequence: TGTGCCAGCAGCGTAGCCGCGGGAGGCTTCCCCCAAAATGAGCAGTTCTTC. Protein sequence: CASSVAAGGFPQNEQFF.

The rearrangement uses TRBV6-4 and TRBJ2-3, with 9 bases lining up with TRBD1. CDR1 is MRHNA, CDR2 SNTAGT, per germline. With 2 bases clipped from V and 1 base from J, the junction kept 4 bases outside the gene matches. The CDR3 has 16 amino acids. The CDR3 loop is CASSDEGQGGTDTQYF. The CDR3 nucleotides read TGTGCCAGCAGTGACGAGGGACAGGGAGGCACAGATACGCAGTATTTT.

The chain combines TRBV24-1 with TRBJ2-1; 10 nucleotides align to TRBD1. V shed 4 bases, J shed 5 bases, and the junction held 1 base outside the gene matches. The length of the CDR3 is 14 residues. Germline values: CDR1 KGHDR, CDR2 SFDVKD. In DNA form, the CDR3 reads TGTGCCACCAGTGAGGGGACAGGGGACAATGAGCAGTTCTTC. Protein sequence: CATSEGTGDNEQFF.

This clone has more than one count but fewer than ten. The chain recombines TRBV2 with TRBJ1-6; 7 nucleotides match TRBD1. The trim removed 5 bases at V and 7 bases at J, leaving 2 bases unmatched. The CDR3 sequence is 13 residues long. Germline-derived CDR1 and CDR2 are SNHLY and FYNNEI. DNA for the CDR3: TGTGCCAGCAGTCGGGACAGAAATTCACCCCTCCACTTT. Amino acids: CASSRDRNSPLHF.

This rearrangement joins TRBV6-2 or TRBV6-3 to TRBJ1-1, with D perhaps matching TRBD1 (5 bases). CDR3 length: 13 residues. Germline loops: CDR1 MNHEY, CDR2 SVGEGT. Trimming left V 1 base short and J 8 bases short, with 11 bases between. CDR3 amino acids: CASSYLIRTEAFF. The CDR3 nucleotides are TGTGCCAGCAGTTACTTGATTCGGACAGAAGCTTTCTTT.

This clone was seen just once. This chain connects TRBV6-6 to TRBJ2-7; 9 bases align to TRBD1. The CDR3 consists of 16 residues. Per germline, CDR1 MNHNY and CDR2 SVGAGI (reference sequence). J was trimmed by 7 bases and V by 10 bases; bases with no gene match: 20. The DNA for the CDR3 is TGTGCCACCAGGGGACCAACCCGGGACAGGGTTCGGGAGCAGTACTTC. Translation gives CATRGPTRDRVREQYF.

The rearrangement joins TRBV7-3 to TRBJ2-3, with 9 bases lining up with TRBD2. The V segment lost 5 bases and the J segment 4 bases; nucleotides outside the gene matches: 10. Germline assignment: CDR1 SGHTA and CDR2 FQGTGA. The CDR3 length is 16 residues. In DNA form, the CDR3 reads TGTGCCAGCAGCCCGACGGGACTAGCCACCTCAGATACGCAGTATTTT. It encodes CASSPTGLATSDTQYF.

The J gene is TRBJ2-3, the V gene TRBV3-1 (or the pseudogene TRBV3-2); 14 bases are shared with TRBD2. The junction had 8 bases not matched to a gene; V was cut back by 2 bases and J by 4 bases. The length of the CDR3 is 18 residues. The germline CDR1 and CDR2 sequences are LGHDT and YNNKEL (reference sequence). CDR3 residues: CASSQWGLAGESPDTQYF. The CDR3 DNA sequence: TGTGCCAGCAGCCAATGGGGACTAGCGGGAGAGTCGCCAGATACGCAGTATTTT.

V is TRBV7-3 and J is TRBJ1-1; a weak D match, TRBD1 (5 bases). With 0 bases removed from V and 0 bases from J, the gap between germline ends came to 11 bases. Germline CDR1 is SGHTA and CDR2 is FQGTGA. The CDR3 is 16 amino acids. In DNA, the CDR3 is TGTGCCAGCAGCTTAACCCCCGGACACGTGAACACTGAAGCTTTCTTT. Translated, it gives CASSLTPGHVNTEAFF.

The chain is built from TRBV9 and TRBJ2-1, with 10 bases matching TRBD2. Trimming at V came to 0 bases and at J to 8 bases, leaving 5 bases not matched to a gene. Germline assignment: CDR1 SGDLS and CDR2 YYNGEE. CDR3 length equals 15 residues. CDR3 amino acids: CASSVVLAGSDEQFF. In DNA, the CDR3 is TGTGCCAGCAGCGTAGTACTAGCGGGAAGTGATGAGCAGTTCTTC.

The chain combines TRBV6-4 with TRBJ2-1; D possibly corresponds to TRBD1 (5 bases). CDR3 size: 15 residues. In germline, CDR1 is MRHNA, CDR2 SNTAGT. V shed 4 bases and J shed 2 bases, with 12 bases lying between them. The DNA of the CDR3 is TGTGCCAGCAGTGCCTGGGGCGGACCCTACAATGAGCAGTTCTTC. Its protein product is CASSAWGGPYNEQFF.

This clone appeared a single time. The V and J genes are TRBV7-6 and TRBJ1-4; 12 bases line up with TRBD1. CDR1 is SGHVS and CDR2 is FNYEAQ in the germline V gene. After removal of 6 bases from V and 12 bases from J, the junction contained 14 bases not matched to a gene. There are 16 residues in the CDR3. The CDR3 here is CASSYTPGQGARELFF. The CDR3 nucleotides read TGTGCCAGCAGTTATACTCCGGGACAGGGGGCTCGGGAACTGTTTTTT.

This chain links TRBV5-1 with TRBJ2-7; perhaps TRBD2 as D (6 bases). The V gene's germline CDR1 is SGHRS and CDR2 YFSETQ. V was trimmed by 4 bases and J by 4 bases, leaving 18 bases between them. This CDR3 has 15 amino acids. CDR3 nucleotides: TGCGCCAGCAGCCAAGAGGGACTCCCCGGATACGAGCAGTACTTC. Encoded protein: CASSQEGLPGYEQYF.

The chain combines TRBV19 with TRBJ1-6; 8 bases fit TRBD1. This CDR3 region has 15 residues. Germline CDR1 reads LNHDA; CDR2 reads SQIVND (reference sequence). V was clipped by 7 bases and J by 8 bases; unmatched bases: 10. CDR3 bases: TGTGCCAGTAATACCAGGACAGGGAATTATTCACCCCTCCACTTT. It translates to CASNTRTGNYSPLHF.

J is TRBJ2-1 and V is TRBV19; D unresolved. V lost 2 bases to trimming and J lost 2 bases, with 10 bases between them. The CDR3 is 15 residues long. The germline gives CDR1 LNHDA, CDR2 SQIVND (reference sequence). CDR3 loop: CASSISPGAYNEQFF. Written as DNA, the CDR3 is TGTGCCAGTAGTATATCACCGGGTGCCTACAATGAGCAGTTCTTC.

V is TRBV27 and J is TRBJ1-2; unclear D gene. The CDR3 runs 12 residues. The V end lost 6 bases, the J end lost 3 bases, and 8 bases lay between the germline ends. CDR1 is MNHEY and CDR2 is SMNVEV in the germline V gene (reference sequence). In DNA form, the CDR3 reads TGTGCCAGCAGACGGGAGGACTATGGCTACACCTTC. This codes for CASRREDYGYTF.

This clone was counted a single time. This rearrangement joins TRBV11-3 to TRBJ2-1; 9 bases fit TRBD2. This CDR3 comprises 14 residues. Germline V lookup: CDR1 SGHNT, CDR2 YENEEA. V gave up 3 bases and J gave up 4 bases; unmatched junction bases: 1. The CDR3 sequence: CASSFLAGYNEQFF. The CDR3 region has the DNA TGTGCCAGCAGCTTTCTAGCGGGATACAATGAGCAGTTCTTC.

The chain has TRBV11-2 and TRBJ2-7; 7 bases fit TRBD2. The germline V gene has CDR1 SGHAT and CDR2 FQNNGV. The CDR3 is made up of 15 amino acids. Germline trimming cut 4 bases from V and 5 bases from J; bases unmatched to any gene: 11. The CDR3: CASSSRLIGRNEQYF. The CDR3 DNA reads TGTGCCAGCAGCTCCCGACTTATCGGGAGGAACGAGCAGTACTTC.

The chain carries TRBV3-1 (or the pseudogene TRBV3-2) and TRBJ2-7; 7 nucleotides line up with TRBD2. Unmatched junction bases numbered 5, after V lost 3 bases and J lost 6 bases. Germline V gene data show CDR1 as LGHDT and CDR2 as YNNKEL (reference sequence). The CDR3 has 13 residues. CDR3 protein: CASSHEGGAEQYF. The CDR3 DNA is TGTGCCAGCAGCCATGAGGGAGGGGCCGAGCAGTACTTC.

The V gene is TRBV3-1 (or the pseudogene TRBV3-2), the J gene TRBJ2-7; TRBD2 is a possible D gene (5 bases). The germline gives CDR1 LGHDT, CDR2 YNNKEL (reference sequence). Trimming left V 2 bases short and J 0 bases short, with 8 bases between. The CDR3 is 14 amino acids. The CDR3 coding sequence is TGTGCCAGCAGCCAACCAGGACTCTCCTACGAGCAGTACTTC. Encoded protein: CASSQPGLSYEQYF.

The J gene is TRBJ2-2, the V gene TRBV19; TRBD2 is a possible D gene (6 bases). Germline V gives CDR1 LNHDA, CDR2 SQIVND (reference sequence). With 7 bases removed from V and 2 bases from J, the gap between germline ends came to 17 bases. The CDR3 is 16 amino acids. For the CDR3, the DNA is TGTGCCAGTATTAAGGCGGGCGGGGATAACACCGGGGAGCTGTTTTTT. It codes for CASIKAGGDNTGELFF. Together with reference TRBV19 and TRBJ2-2, the CDR3 gives the full variable domain: DGGITQSPKYLFRKEGQNVTLSCEQNLNHDAMYWYRQDPGQGLRLIYYSQIVNDFQKGDIAEGYSVSREKKESFPLTVTSAQKNPTAFYLCASIKAGGDNTGELFFGEGSRLTVL.

The rearrangement links TRBV19 to TRBJ1-2, with D possibly TRBD1 on 6 matching bases. CDR1 is LNHDA, CDR2 SQIVND, per germline (reference sequence). This CDR3 has 12 residues. The V and J ends lost 9 bases and 6 bases respectively, with 14 bases between them. Written as DNA, the CDR3 is TGTGCCAGCTCTTACAGGGCGGATGGCTACACCTTC. Its protein product is CASSYRADGYTF.

The chain couples TRBV2 to TRBJ1-2; D might be TRBD1 (5 bases). With 2 bases removed from V and 4 bases from J, the gap between germline ends came to 14 bases. This CDR3 contains 15 residues. CDR1 and CDR2 (germline): SNHLY, FYNNEI. CDR3 protein: CASSENQGRVYGYTF. CDR3 nucleotides: TGTGCCAGCAGTGAAAACCAGGGCAGGGTCTATGGCTACACCTTC.

This CDR3 reads CASSLDPLGLYNEQFF. In DNA, the CDR3 is TGCGCCAGCAGCTTGGATCCCCTGGGGCTCTACAATGAGCAGTTCTTC. V and J are TRBV5-1 and TRBJ2-1, with D tentatively TRBD1 (5 bases). V lost 0 bases and J lost 3, with 13 bases in between. This CDR3 is built from 16 residues. Per the germline V gene, CDR1 is SGHRS and CDR2 is YFSETQ.

This clone was observed a single time. V usage is TRBV4-1 and J usage is TRBJ2-1, with 9 bases lining up with TRBD1. Germline assignment: CDR1 MGHRA and CDR2 YSYEKL. This CDR3 is 17 amino acids long. Germline trimming cut 3 bases from V and 7 bases from J; bases unmatched to any gene: 13. CDR3 coding DNA: TGCGCCAGCAGCCATTTTCCGGTGGGGACAGGGACGAATGAGCAGTTCTTC. Protein: CASSHFPVGTGTNEQFF.

The chain is built from TRBV11-2 and TRBJ2-5; D unresolved. The length of the CDR3 is 14 residues. Trimming shortened V by 6 bases and J by 4 bases, and 15 bases separated the two germline ends. Germline CDR1 is SGHAT and CDR2 is FQNNGV. CDR3 in DNA: TGTGCCAGCAGTCTGTGGTCCGGTGGAGAGACCCAGTACTTC. Translation: CASSLWSGGETQYF.

This clone was observed a handful of times. The chain uses TRBV4-2 and TRBJ2-2; perhaps TRBD2 as D (5 bases). Germline V gives CDR1 LGHNA, CDR2 YNFKEQ. There are 13 residues in the CDR3. Trimming took 0 bases from V and 8 from J, leaving 7 bases between them. The CDR3 here is CASSQDPGGELFF. DNA for the CDR3: TGTGCCAGCAGCCAAGATCCGGGGGGGGAGCTGTTTTTT.